This T cell receptor (beta chain) was observed in a study of T cells in Graves' hyperthyroidism and ophthalmopathy. The V gene lost 1 base and the J gene lost 5 bases, with 8 bases spanning the gap. Germline V gives CDR1 SGHVS, CDR2 FNYEAQ. The CDR3 runs to 14 residues. This clonotype was found many times. The patients, who ranged from 18 to 65 in age, presented with newly diagnosed hyperthyroidism lasting under 2 months. Researchers amplified the TCR beta CDR3 regions from RNA transcripts. The primer set for the first-round RT-PCR of the TCR CDR3 was HTBI. A single record per CDR3 protein comes from TCRdb applying MiXCR to the multiplex PCR reads. Of a few hundred thousand distinct CDR3 sequences listed, 14% are singletons.

This TCR was sampled from a woman aged 40 to 50 with Graves' hyperthyroidism. V usage is TRBV7-6 and J usage is TRBJ2-2; the D is unclear. What was sequenced was blood. The CDR3 coding sequence is TGTGCCAGCAGCTTAGGGACGGAGACCGGGGAGCTGTTTTTT. It translates to CASSLGTETGELFF.